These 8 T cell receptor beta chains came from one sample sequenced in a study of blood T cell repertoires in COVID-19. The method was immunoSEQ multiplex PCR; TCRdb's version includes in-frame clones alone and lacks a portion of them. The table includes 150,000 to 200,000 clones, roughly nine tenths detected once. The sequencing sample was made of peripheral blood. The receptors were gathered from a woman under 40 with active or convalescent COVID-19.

The CDR3 reads CAWSRGPGYGYTF. The CDR3 nucleotides read TGTGCCTGGAGTCGGGGTCCAGGCTATGGCTACACCTTC. The chain couples TRBV30 to TRBJ1-2; D gene uncertain. Germline V gene sequence: CDR1 GTSNPN, CDR2 SVGIG (reference sequence). Between the trimmed V and J ends, which lost 2 bases and 4 bases, there was a span of 11 bases. The CDR3 runs to 13 residues.

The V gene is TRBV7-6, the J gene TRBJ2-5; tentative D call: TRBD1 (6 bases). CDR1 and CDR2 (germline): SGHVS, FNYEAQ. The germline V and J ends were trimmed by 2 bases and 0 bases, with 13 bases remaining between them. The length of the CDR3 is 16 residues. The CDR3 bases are TGTGCCAGCAGCTTACTTTCTTGGACAGACCAAGAGACCCAGTACTTC. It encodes CASSLLSWTDQETQYF.

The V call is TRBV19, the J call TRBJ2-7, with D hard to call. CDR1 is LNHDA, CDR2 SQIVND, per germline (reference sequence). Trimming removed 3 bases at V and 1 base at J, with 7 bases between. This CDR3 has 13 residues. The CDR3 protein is CASSILLSYEQYF. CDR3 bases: TGTGCCAGTAGTATCTTATTATCCTACGAGCAGTACTTC.

The CDR3 bases are TGCAGCGTTGAAGGCGGACTAGCTGAGCAGTTCTTC. Translation gives CSVEGGLAEQFF. The chain uses TRBV29-1 and TRBJ2-1, with 8 bases fitting TRBD2. Trimming cost V 1 base and J 9 bases; bases outside gene matches: 2. CDR1 is SQVTM and CDR2 is ANQGSEA in the germline V gene. The CDR3 runs 12 residues.

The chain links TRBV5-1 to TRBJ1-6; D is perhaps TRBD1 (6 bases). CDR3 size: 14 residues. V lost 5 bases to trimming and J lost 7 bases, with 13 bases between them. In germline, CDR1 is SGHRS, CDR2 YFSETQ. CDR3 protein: CASSRGTGNSPLHF. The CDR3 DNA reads TGCGCCAGCAGTAGGGGGACCGGCAATTCACCCCTCCACTTT.

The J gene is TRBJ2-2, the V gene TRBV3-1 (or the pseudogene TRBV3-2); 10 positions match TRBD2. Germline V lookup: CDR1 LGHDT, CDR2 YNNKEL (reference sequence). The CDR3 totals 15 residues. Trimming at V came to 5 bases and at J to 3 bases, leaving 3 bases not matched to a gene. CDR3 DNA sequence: TGTGCCAGCAGCGCTAGCGGGAGAGACACCGGGGAGCTGTTTTTT. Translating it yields CASSASGRDTGELFF.

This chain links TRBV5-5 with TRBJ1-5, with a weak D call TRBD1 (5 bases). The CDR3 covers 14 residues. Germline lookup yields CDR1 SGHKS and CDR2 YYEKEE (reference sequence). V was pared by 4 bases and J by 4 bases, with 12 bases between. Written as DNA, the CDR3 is TGTGCCAGCAGCGACGGGACTCGTAATCAGCCCCAGCATTTT. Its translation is CASSDGTRNQPQHF.

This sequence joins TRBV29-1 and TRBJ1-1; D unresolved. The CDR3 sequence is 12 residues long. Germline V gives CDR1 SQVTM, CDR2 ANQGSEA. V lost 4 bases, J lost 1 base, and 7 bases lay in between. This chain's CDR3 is CSVAHRNTEAFF. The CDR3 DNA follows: TGCAGCGTTGCACACAGGAACACTGAAGCTTTCTTT. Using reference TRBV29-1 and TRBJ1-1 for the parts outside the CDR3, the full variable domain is SAVISQKPSRDICQRGTSLTIQCQVDSQVTMMFWYRQQPGQSLTLIATANQGSEATYESGFVIDKFPISRPNLTFSTLTVSNMSPEDSSIYLCSVAHRNTEAFFGQGTRLTVV.